The 15 T cell receptor beta chains below come from one sample, sequenced in a study of control samples from healthy donors and cancer patients. Assay: immunoSEQ multiplex PCR; the TCRdb copy retains only in-frame clones and omits some. This sample has around 82,000 clones; about 89% occur once, and the top ten carry 7.2%. Sequencing used blood. These receptors all come from a man aged 50-60 years in good health.

A single count supports this clone. V gene TRBV7-6 combines with J gene TRBJ2-6, with 9 positions matching TRBD1. The germline gives CDR1 SGHVS, CDR2 FNYEAQ. J gave up 2 bases and V 4 bases, and 12 bases lay outside the gene matches. CDR3 length equals 19 residues. The CDR3 sequence is CASSSSGTGYSPGANVLTF. CDR3 in DNA: TGTGCCAGCAGCTCATCCGGGACAGGGTACTCCCCTGGGGCCAACGTCCTGACTTTC. Complete variable domain (other parts from reference TRBV7-6 and TRBJ2-6): GAGVSQSPRYKVTKRGQDVALRCDPISGHVSLYWYRQALGQGPEFLTYFNYEAQQDKSGLPNDRFSAERPEGSISTLTIQRTEQRDSAMYRCASSSSGTGYSPGANVLTFGAGSRLTVL.

This chain joins TRBV9 and TRBJ2-1; the match to TRBD2 covers 7 bases. J lost 1 base, V lost 4 bases, and 5 bases had no gene match. The CDR3 runs 15 residues. Germline V gives CDR1 SGDLS, CDR2 YYNGEE. The CDR3 DNA reads TGTGCCAGCAGCCCCGGGGGGTCGTCCTACAATGAGCAGTTCTTC. Amino acid sequence: CASSPGGSSYNEQFF.

The CDR3, as DNA: TGTGCCTGGAGTCCTTACACAAGCTCTGGAAACACCATATATTTT. The encoded protein is CAWSPYTSSGNTIYF. The chain links TRBV30 to TRBJ1-3, with D hard to call. Trimming cost V 2 bases and J 0 bases, with 11 bases left between them. The CDR3 consists of 15 residues. CDR1 and CDR2 from the germline V gene are GTSNPN and SVGIG (reference sequence).

The table lists this clone with a few counts. This rearrangement joins TRBV7-2 to TRBJ1-5, with 8 positions matching TRBD1. V trimming: 6 bases; J trimming: 1 base; junction bases outside the gene matches: 5. The CDR3 is 15 residues long. Germline assignment: CDR1 SGHTA and CDR2 FQGNSA. The DNA of the CDR3 is TGTGCCAGCAGTCCAGGGGGCTCGAGCAATCAGCCCCAGCATTTT. Protein sequence: CASSPGGSSNQPQHF.

Of note for this clone: The sample has other DNA sequences that encode this CDR3 too. Here the CDR3 reads CASNGWGGETQYF. The CDR3, as DNA: TGTGCCAGCAATGGGTGGGGGGGGGAGACCCAGTACTTC. V usage is TRBV2 and J usage is TRBJ2-5; the match to TRBD2 covers 7 bases. The germline CDR1 and CDR2 sequences are SNHLY and FYNNEI. This CDR3 is 13 amino acids long. The junction had 7 bases not matched to a gene; V was cut back by 7 bases and J by 5 bases.

The V and J genes are TRBV19 and TRBJ2-5; a possible D gene is TRBD1 (6 bases). Trimming cost V 5 bases and J 4 bases, with 23 bases left between them. There are 17 residues in the CDR3. Germline V gene sequence: CDR1 LNHDA, CDR2 SQIVND (reference sequence). The CDR3 here is CASSPWGLTSSIETQYF. CDR3 sequence (DNA): TGTGCCAGTAGTCCCTGGGGGCTAACCTCCTCTATAGAGACCCAGTACTTC.

CDR3 nucleotide sequence: TGTGCCAGTAGTACTCGACTAGCGGGGTACCAAGAGACCCAGTACTTC. Amino acid sequence: CASSTRLAGYQETQYF. This chain joins TRBV19 and TRBJ2-5; 11 positions match TRBD2. Germline V gene sequence: CDR1 LNHDA, CDR2 SQIVND (reference sequence). The CDR3 is made up of 16 amino acids. The V and J ends lost 4 bases and 0 bases, in that order; junction bases with no gene match: 4.

The chain employs TRBV6-5 and TRBJ1-5, with TRBD1 matching over 7 bases. The CDR3 length is 15 residues. Unmatched junction bases numbered 5, after V lost 0 bases and J lost 6 bases. Germline CDR1 MNHEY, CDR2 SVGAGI. The CDR3 is CASSYSTGAGQPQHF. DNA of the CDR3: TGTGCCAGCAGTTACTCTACAGGGGCCGGTCAGCCCCAGCATTTT.

This chain links TRBV11-2 with TRBJ2-7; D remains unclear. Between the trimmed V and J ends, which lost 0 bases and 1 base, there was a span of 7 bases. The CDR3 is 14 residues long. Germline assignment: CDR1 SGHAT and CDR2 FQNNGV. As DNA, the CDR3 is TGTGCCAGCAGCTTAGATCGGAGTTCCTACGAGCAGTACTTC. Amino acid sequence: CASSLDRSSYEQYF.

In this sample, this clone turned up once. V is TRBV5-4 and J is TRBJ2-2; no clear D. V lost 2 bases and J 1 base, leaving 6 bases between the germline ends. Germline V gene sequence: CDR1 SGHNT, CDR2 YYREEE (reference sequence). The CDR3 runs 14 residues. CDR3 in DNA: TGTGCCAGCAGCTTAGACTTGAACACCGGGGAGCTGTTTTTT. Translating gives CASSLDLNTGELFF.

On this clone: The germline gene is not matched at one end of the junction; a read error may be the cause. The chain is built from TRBV6-2 or TRBV6-3 and TRBJ2-1; 7 nucleotides match TRBD1. This CDR3 has 15 residues. Looked up from germline, CDR1 is MNHEY and CDR2 is SVGEGT. CDR3 nucleotide sequence: TGTGCCAGCAGTTACGAAGGGGGCTTCTACGATGAGCAGTTCTTC. It is translated as CASSYEGGFYDEQFF.

This clone was recorded once. The DNA for the CDR3 is TGTGCCAGTAGTCAAGGACAGGGGTCAGATACGCAGTATTTT. It yields the protein CASSQGQGSDTQYF. The chain links TRBV19 to TRBJ2-3, with 9 bases that match TRBD1. The germline V gene encodes CDR1 LNHDA and CDR2 SQIVND (reference sequence). There are 14 residues in the CDR3. The ends lost 5 bases at V and 4 bases at J; junction bases unmatched: 4.

This chain joins TRBV18 and TRBJ1-2, with a tentative D call TRBD1 (5 bases). Deletions cut 3 bases from V and 5 bases from J, with 19 bases between. Germline loops: CDR1 KGHSH, CDR2 LQKENI. CDR3 length: 16 residues. CDR3 residues: CASSPPVGGTWYGYTF. CDR3 coding DNA: TGTGCCAGCTCACCCCCCGTGGGAGGGACTTGGTATGGCTACACCTTC. The entire variable domain, with the rest obtained from reference TRBV18 and TRBJ1-2, is as follows: NAGVMQNPRHLVRRRGQEARLRCSPMKGHSHVYWYRQLPEEGLKFMVYLQKENIIDESGMPKERFSAEFPKEGPSILRIQQVVRGDSAAYFCASSPPVGGTWYGYTFGSGTRLTVV.

CDR3 loop: CASTQGPDTQYF. The CDR3 region has the DNA TGTGCCAGCACCCAGGGGCCGGATACGCAGTATTTT. The chain uses TRBV7-9 and TRBJ2-3, with D perhaps matching TRBD1 (6 bases). The germline gives CDR1 SEHNR, CDR2 FQNEAQ (reference sequence). This CDR3 has 12 residues. V was pared by 7 bases and J by 6 bases, with 11 bases between.

The chain has TRBV3-1 (or the pseudogene TRBV3-2) and TRBJ2-3; perhaps D is TRBD1 or TRBD2 (5 bases each). Germline V gives CDR1 LGHDT, CDR2 YNNKEL (reference sequence). The CDR3 is 15 residues long. V lost 1 base and J lost 11, with 19 bases in between. The CDR3 spells CASSQASGPSQGQYF. DNA of the CDR3: TGTGCCAGCAGCCAAGCCTCGGGACCTAGTCAGGGGCAGTATTTT.